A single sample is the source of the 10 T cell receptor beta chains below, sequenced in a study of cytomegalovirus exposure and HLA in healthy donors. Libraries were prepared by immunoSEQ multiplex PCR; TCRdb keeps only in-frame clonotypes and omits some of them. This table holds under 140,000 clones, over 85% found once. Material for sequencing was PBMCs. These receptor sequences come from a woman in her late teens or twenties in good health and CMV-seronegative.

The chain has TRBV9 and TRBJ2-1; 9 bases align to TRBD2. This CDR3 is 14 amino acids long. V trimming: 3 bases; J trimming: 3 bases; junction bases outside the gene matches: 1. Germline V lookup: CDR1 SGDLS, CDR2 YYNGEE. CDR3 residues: CASSEAGGYNEQFF. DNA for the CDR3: TGTGCCAGCAGCGAAGCGGGAGGCTACAATGAGCAGTTCTTC.

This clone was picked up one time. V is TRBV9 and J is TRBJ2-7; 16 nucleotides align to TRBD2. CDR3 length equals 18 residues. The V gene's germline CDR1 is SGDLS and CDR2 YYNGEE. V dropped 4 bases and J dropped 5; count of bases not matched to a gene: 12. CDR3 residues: CASSPRPGTSGRAHEQYF. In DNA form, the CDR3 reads TGTGCCAGCAGCCCTCGTCCCGGGACTAGCGGGAGGGCCCACGAGCAGTACTTC.

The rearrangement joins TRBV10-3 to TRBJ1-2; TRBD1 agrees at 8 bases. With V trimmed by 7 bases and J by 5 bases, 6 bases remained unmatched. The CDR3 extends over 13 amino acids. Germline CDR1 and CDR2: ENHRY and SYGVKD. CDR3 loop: CAITETGAYGYTF. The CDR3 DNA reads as TGTGCCATCACCGAGACAGGGGCTTATGGCTACACCTTC.

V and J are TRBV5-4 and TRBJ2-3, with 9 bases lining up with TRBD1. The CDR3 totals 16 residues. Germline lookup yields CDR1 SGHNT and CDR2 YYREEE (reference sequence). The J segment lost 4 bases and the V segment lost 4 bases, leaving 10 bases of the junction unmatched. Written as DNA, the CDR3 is TGTGCCAGCAGCAGAAACCGACAGGGGGGGGCAGATACGCAGTATTTT. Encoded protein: CASSRNRQGGADTQYF. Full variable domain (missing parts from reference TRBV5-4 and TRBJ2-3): ETGVTQSPTHLIKTRGQQVTLRCSSQSGHNTVSWYQQALGQGPQFIFQYYREEENGRGNFPPRFSGLQFPNYSSELNVNALELDDSALYLCASSRNRQGGADTQYFGPGTRLTVL.

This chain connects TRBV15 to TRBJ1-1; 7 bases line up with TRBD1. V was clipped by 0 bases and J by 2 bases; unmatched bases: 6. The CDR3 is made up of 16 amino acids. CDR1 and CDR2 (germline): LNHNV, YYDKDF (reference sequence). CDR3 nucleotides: TGTGCCACCAGCAGAGATCGACAGGGCGGCAACACTGAAGCTTTCTTT. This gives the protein CATSRDRQGGNTEAFF. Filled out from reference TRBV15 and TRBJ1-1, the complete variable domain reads DAMVIQNPRYQVTQFGKPVTLSCSQTLNHNVMYWYQQKSSQAPKLLFHYYDKDFNNEADTPDNFQSRRPNTSFCFLDIRSPGLGDTAMYLCATSRDRQGGNTEAFFGQGTRLTVV.

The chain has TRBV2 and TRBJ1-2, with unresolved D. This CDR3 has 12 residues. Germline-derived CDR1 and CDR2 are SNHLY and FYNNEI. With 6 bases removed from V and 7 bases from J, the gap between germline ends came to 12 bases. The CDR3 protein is CASRGGRSGYTF. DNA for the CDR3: TGTGCCAGCAGGGGAGGGAGGAGTGGCTACACCTTC.

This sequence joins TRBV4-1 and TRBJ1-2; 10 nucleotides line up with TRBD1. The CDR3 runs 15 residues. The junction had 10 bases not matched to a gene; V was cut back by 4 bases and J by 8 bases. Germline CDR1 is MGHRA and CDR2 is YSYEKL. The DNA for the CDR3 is TGCGCCAGCAGCCGGTTGGGACAGGGGAAGAAAGGCTACACCTTC. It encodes CASSRLGQGKKGYTF.

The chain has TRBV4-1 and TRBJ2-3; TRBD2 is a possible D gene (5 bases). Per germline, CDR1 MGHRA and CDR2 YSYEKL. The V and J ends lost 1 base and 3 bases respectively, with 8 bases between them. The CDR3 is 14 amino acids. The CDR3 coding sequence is TGCGCCAGCAGCCAAGGGCGGGTTACAGATACGCAGTATTTT. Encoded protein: CASSQGRVTDTQYF.

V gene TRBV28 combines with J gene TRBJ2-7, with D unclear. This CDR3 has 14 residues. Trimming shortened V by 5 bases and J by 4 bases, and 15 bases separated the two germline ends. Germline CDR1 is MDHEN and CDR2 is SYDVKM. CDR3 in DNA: TGTGCCAGCAGTCGTCGACGGAGTTTATACGAGCAGTACTTC. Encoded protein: CASSRRRSLYEQYF.

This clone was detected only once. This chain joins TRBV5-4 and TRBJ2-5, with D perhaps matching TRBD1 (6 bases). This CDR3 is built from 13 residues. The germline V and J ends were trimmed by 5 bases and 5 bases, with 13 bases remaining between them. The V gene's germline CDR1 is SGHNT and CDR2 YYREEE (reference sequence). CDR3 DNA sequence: TGTGCCAGCAGGCAGGGGAACGGGGAGACCCAGTACTTC. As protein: CASRQGNGETQYF.